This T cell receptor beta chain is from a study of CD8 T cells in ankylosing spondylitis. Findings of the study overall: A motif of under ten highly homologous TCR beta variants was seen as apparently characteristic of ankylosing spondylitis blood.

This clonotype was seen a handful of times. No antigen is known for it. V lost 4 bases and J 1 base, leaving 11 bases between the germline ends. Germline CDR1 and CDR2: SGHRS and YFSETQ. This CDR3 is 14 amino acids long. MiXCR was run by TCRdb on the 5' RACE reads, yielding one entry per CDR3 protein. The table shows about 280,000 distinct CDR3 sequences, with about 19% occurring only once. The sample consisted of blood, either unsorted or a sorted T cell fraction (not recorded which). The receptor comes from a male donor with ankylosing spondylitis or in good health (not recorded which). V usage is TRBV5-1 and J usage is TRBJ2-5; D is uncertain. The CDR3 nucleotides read TGCGCCAGCAGCCTCTTAATGGTCCAAGAGACCCAGTACTTC. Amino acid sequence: CASSLLMVQETQYF. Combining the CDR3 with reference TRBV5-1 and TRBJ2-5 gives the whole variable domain KAGVTQTPRYLIKTRGQQVTLSCSPISGHRSVSWYQQTPGQGLQFLFEYFSETQRNKGNFPGRFSGRQFSNSRSEMNVSTLELGDSALYLCASSLLMVQETQYFGPGTRLLVL.